This is a list of T cell receptor beta chains from one sample in a study of blood T cell repertoires in COVID-19. Assay used: immunoSEQ multiplex PCR; TCRdb lists only in-frame clones, some missing. The sample gives approximately 300,000 clones, 86% of which show up once; around 1.6% is in the top ten. The sequenced material came from peripheral blood. These receptors were obtained from a woman aged 50 to 65 with acute or convalescent COVID-19. CDR3s include the opening cysteine and the closing phenylalanine or tryptophan. The D gene is left open where the match is weak. Where a row states a size, it is once, few, many or the class of an expanded clone; other rows omit it.

>NA|TRBJ2-1|TRBV20-1|NA
CSASRQGKVYNEQFF
TGCAGTGCTAGTCGGCAGGGGAAAGTCTACAATGAGCAGTTCTTC
>NA|TRBJ1-4|TRBV9|NA
CASSVGQENEKLFF
TGTGCCAGCAGCGTAGGGCAGGAAAATGAAAAACTGTTTTTT
>NA|TRBJ2-7|TRBV5-6|NA
CASSLTGLASYEQYF
TGTGCCAGCAGCTTGACTGGACTTGCCTCCTACGAGCAGTACTTC
>TRBD2|TRBJ2-7|TRBV27|once
CASSFRALAGGPKTYEQYF
TGTGCCAGCAGTTTTCGTGCACTAGCGGGAGGACCGAAAACCTACGAGCAGTACTTC
>TRBD2|TRBJ2-5|TRBV9|NA
CASSAPTGLAGFETQYF
TGTGCCAGCAGCGCCCCTACCGGACTAGCGGGATTCGAGACCCAGTACTTC
>TRBD2|TRBJ2-1|TRBV7-7|NA
CARELAGAPQWEQFF
TGTGCCAGGGAACTAGCGGGAGCACCTCAATGGGAGCAGTTCTTC
>NA|TRBJ1-1|TRBV27|NA
CASSFNHGGTEAFF
TGTGCCAGCAGCTTCAACCATGGGGGGACTGAAGCTTTCTTT
>TRBD2|TRBJ2-1|TRBV18|once
CASSPRYLAGGFSYNEQFF
TGTGCCAGCTCACCCCGCTACCTAGCGGGAGGTTTCTCCTACAATGAGCAGTTCTTC
>TRBD2|TRBJ2-1|TRBV19|NA
CASSRDGGSSYNEQFF
TGTGCCAGTAGTCGAGATGGCGGGAGCTCCTACAATGAGCAGTTCTTC
>NA|TRBJ2-2|TRBV3-1/TRBV3-2|NA
CASSPGLSGELFF
TGTGCCAGCAGCCCCGGACTATCCGGGGAGCTGTTTTTT
>TRBD1|TRBJ1-5|TRBV18|NA
CASSPGTGEDQPQHF
TGTGCCAGCTCACCAGGGACAGGGGAGGATCAGCCCCAGCATTTT
>NA|TRBJ1-5|TRBV19|NA
CASRGLMQGRNQPQHF
TGTGCCAGTAGGGGCTTAATGCAGGGGCGCAATCAGCCCCAGCATTTT
>TRBD1|TRBJ1-1|TRBV5-1|NA
CASTADREGFTEAFF
TGCGCCAGTACCGCCGACAGGGAAGGTTTCACTGAAGCTTTCTTT
>NA|TRBJ1-1|TRBV25-1|once
CASSEYVLREGSSSEAFF
TGTGCCAGCAGTGAATATGTTCTTAGGGAGGGCAGCAGCTCTGAAGCTTTCTTT
>TRBD2|TRBJ2-7|TRBV5-1|few
CASSWDYYEQYF
TGCGCCAGCAGCTGGGACTACTACGAGCAGTACTTC
>TRBD2|TRBJ2-7|TRBV5-1|once
CASSLAEAGEGYEQYF
TGCGCCAGCAGCTTGGCCGAGGCGGGAGAAGGGTACGAGCAGTACTTC
>NA|TRBJ1-5|TRBV2|NA
CASSAENSNQPQHF
TGTGCCAGCAGTGCGGAGAATAGCAATCAGCCCCAGCATTTT
>TRBD1|TRBJ2-3|TRBV27|once
CASSPLSGQGVTDTQYF
TGTGCCAGCAGTCCATTATCAGGACAGGGGGTAACAGATACGCAGTATTTT
>TRBD1|TRBJ1-5|TRBV7-2|NA
CASSLRQGSNQPQHF
TGTGCCAGCAGCCTGAGACAGGGGAGCAATCAGCCCCAGCATTTT
>NA|TRBJ1-5|TRBV2|NA
CASSQEGGENQPQHF
TGTGCCAGCAGTCAAGAGGGAGGGGAAAATCAGCCCCAGCATTTT
>NA|TRBJ2-1|TRBV9|once
CASSKWDGEGGEQFF
TGTGCCAGCAGCAAATGGGACGGCGAGGGAGGTGAGCAGTTCTTC
>TRBD2|TRBJ2-5|TRBV7-2|many
CASSLPSGRVIVETQYF
TGTGCCAGCAGCTTACCTAGCGGGAGGGTAATTGTGGAGACCCAGTACTTC
>NA|TRBJ2-7|TRBV21-1|NA
CASSKFEDGSYEQYF
TGTGCCAGCAGCAAATTCGAGGATGGCTCCTACGAGCAGTACTTC
>NA|TRBJ2-3|TRBV6-1|NA
CASSPQGGTDTQYF
TGTGCCAGCAGTCCGCAGGGAGGAACAGATACGCAGTATTTT
>TRBD2|TRBJ2-7|TRBV5-1|NA
CASSLDSLAGSYEQYF
TGCGCCAGCAGCTTGGACTCGCTAGCGGGATCCTACGAGCAGTACTTC
>NA|TRBJ2-5|TRBV23-1|NA
CASSHPPAGQGRVAGVVGETQYF
TGCGCCAGCAGTCACCCACCCGCGGGACAGGGAAGGGTAGCGGGAGTTGTTGGGGAGACCCAGTACTTC
>TRBD2|TRBJ2-7|TRBV18|few
CASSPRLAGGTYEQYF
TGTGCCAGCTCACCAAGGCTAGCGGGAGGAACCTACGAGCAGTACTTC
>NA|TRBJ1-2|TRBV12-3/TRBV12-4|NA
CASSYATAYGYTF
TGTGCCAGCAGTTATGCTACAGCCTATGGCTACACCTTC
>NA|TRBJ1-6|TRBV3-1/TRBV3-2|NA
CASSQSEAGSRSPLHF
TGTGCCAGCAGCCAAAGTGAGGCAGGGTCCCGGTCACCCCTCCACTTT
>NA|TRBJ1-5|TRBV28|NA
CASRRPNQPQHF
TGTGCCAGCAGGCGGCCGAATCAGCCCCAGCATTTT
>TRBD1|TRBJ1-5|TRBV2|NA
CASSGTGGNQPQHF
TGTGCCAGCAGCGGGACAGGGGGTAATCAGCCCCAGCATTTT
>NA|TRBJ1-5|TRBV4-1|NA
CASSQAPQGYSNQPQHF
TGCGCCAGCAGCCAAGCTCCGCAGGGGTATAGCAATCAGCCCCAGCATTTT
>NA|TRBJ2-5|TRBV28|NA
CASSFFEVLGEDQETQYF
TGTGCCAGCAGTTTTTTCGAAGTTCTTGGGGAGGACCAAGAGACCCAGTACTTC
>TRBD1|TRBJ1-1|TRBV7-9|once
CASSLRTGGESAEAFF
TGTGCCAGCAGCTTAAGGACAGGGGGAGAATCGGCTGAAGCTTTCTTT
>NA|TRBJ1-3|TRBV5-1|NA
CASRTDYFSGNTIYF
TGCGCCAGCAGGACAGATTACTTCTCTGGAAACACCATATATTTT
>NA|TRBJ2-5|TRBV29-1|NA
CSVYETGGETQYF
TGCAGCGTCTATGAAACTGGGGGGGAGACCCAGTACTTC
>NA|TRBJ2-2|TRBV6-6|NA
CASRKQRDTGELFF
TGTGCCAGCAGGAAGCAGCGGGACACCGGGGAGCTGTTTTTT
>TRBD2|TRBJ2-3|TRBV9|NA
CASSATTSGSWADTQYF
TGTGCCAGCAGCGCGACGACTAGCGGGAGTTGGGCAGATACGCAGTATTTT
>TRBD1|TRBJ2-2|TRBV11-3|NA
CASSPTGGSTGELFF
TGTGCCAGCAGCCCGACAGGGGGCTCCACCGGGGAGCTGTTTTTT
>TRBD2|TRBJ2-1|TRBV5-4|NA
CASSLSLAGGYNEQFF
TGTGCCAGCAGCTTGTCCTTAGCGGGAGGTTACAATGAGCAGTTCTTC
>TRBD2|TRBJ2-2|TRBV7-8|NA
CASSSRTSGMGGELFF
TGTGCCAGCAGCTCGCGGACTAGCGGGATGGGCGGGGAGCTGTTTTTT
>NA|TRBJ1-3|TRBV7-9|NA
CASSQIGTQTGNTIYF
TGTGCCAGCAGCCAGATCGGGACCCAAACAGGGAACACCATATATTTT